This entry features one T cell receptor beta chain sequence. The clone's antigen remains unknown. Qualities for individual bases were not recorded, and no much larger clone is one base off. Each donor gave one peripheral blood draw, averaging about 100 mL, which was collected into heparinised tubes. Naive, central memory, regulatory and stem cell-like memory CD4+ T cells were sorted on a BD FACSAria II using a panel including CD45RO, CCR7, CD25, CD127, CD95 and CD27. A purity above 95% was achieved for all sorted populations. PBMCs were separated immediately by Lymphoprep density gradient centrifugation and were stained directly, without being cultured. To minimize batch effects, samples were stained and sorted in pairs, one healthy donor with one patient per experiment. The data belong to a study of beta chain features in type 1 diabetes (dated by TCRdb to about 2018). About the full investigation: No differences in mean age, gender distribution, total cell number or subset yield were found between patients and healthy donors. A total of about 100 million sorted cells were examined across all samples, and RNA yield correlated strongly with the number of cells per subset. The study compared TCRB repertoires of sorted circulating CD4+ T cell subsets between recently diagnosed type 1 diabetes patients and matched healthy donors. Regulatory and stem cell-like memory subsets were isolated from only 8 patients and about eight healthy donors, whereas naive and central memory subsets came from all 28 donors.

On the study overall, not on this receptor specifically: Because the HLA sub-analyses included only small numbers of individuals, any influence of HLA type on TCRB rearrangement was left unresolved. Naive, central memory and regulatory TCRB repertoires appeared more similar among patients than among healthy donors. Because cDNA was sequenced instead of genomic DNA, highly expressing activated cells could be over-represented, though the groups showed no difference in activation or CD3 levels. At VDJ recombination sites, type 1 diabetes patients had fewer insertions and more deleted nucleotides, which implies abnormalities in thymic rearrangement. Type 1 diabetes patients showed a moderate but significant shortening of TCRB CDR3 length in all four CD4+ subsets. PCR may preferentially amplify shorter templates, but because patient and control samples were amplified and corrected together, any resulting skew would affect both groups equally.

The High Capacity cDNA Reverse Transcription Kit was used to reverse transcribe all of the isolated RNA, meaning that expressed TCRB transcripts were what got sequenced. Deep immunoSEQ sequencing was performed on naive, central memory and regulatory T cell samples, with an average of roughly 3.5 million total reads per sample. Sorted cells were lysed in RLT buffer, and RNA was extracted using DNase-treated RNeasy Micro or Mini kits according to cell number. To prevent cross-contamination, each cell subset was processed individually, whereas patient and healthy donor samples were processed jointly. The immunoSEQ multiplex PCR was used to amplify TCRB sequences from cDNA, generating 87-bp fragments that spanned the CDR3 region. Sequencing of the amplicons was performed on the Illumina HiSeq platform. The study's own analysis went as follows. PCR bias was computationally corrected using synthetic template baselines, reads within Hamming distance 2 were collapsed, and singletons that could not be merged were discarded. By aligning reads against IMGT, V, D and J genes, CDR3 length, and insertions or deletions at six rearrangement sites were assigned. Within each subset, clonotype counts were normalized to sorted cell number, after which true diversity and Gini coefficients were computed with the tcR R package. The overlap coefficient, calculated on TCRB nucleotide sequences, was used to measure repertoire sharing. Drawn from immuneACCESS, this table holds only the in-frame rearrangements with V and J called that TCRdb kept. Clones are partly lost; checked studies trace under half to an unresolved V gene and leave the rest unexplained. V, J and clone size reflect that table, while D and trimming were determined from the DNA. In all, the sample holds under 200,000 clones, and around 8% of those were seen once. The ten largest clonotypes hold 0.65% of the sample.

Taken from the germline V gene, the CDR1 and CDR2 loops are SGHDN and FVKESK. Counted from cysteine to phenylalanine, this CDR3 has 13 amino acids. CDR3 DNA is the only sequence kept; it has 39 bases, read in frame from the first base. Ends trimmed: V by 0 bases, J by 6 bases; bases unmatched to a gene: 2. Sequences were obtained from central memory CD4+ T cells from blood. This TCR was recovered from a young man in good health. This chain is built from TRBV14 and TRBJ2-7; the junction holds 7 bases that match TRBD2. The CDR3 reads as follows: CASSQDGGSEQYF. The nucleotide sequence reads TGTGCCAGCAGCCAAGACGGGGGGTCCGAGCAGTACTTC.